The source of this T cell receptor beta chain is a study of response to subunit inactivated influenza vaccine. Study-level findings and limits: Few new T cells, the authors suggested, are recruited by each seasonal influenza vaccination.

The CDR3 runs to 14 residues. V shed 5 bases and J 4 bases; nucleotides not matched to a gene: 5. Germline V gene sequence: CDR1 SGHTA, CDR2 FQGNSA. From the RT-PCR reads, TCRdb called clonotypes with MiXCR, one entry per CDR3 protein. The sample lists about half a million distinct CDR3 sequences, over 25% seen once, with approximately 2% in the top ten. This clonotype was detected once. The antigen is unknown. The gene calls are TRBV7-2 and TRBJ2-7, with TRBD2 matching over 10 bases. Sequenced material: CD4+ T cells sorted from PBMCs, taken roughly 5 days after vaccination. This clonotype was obtained from a man aged 45-65 years who received an inactivated influenza vaccine. The CDR3 loop reads CASSITSGEYEQYF. For the CDR3, the DNA is TGTGCCAGCAGCATTACTAGCGGGGAATACGAGCAGTACTTC. Supplemented by reference TRBV7-2 and TRBJ2-7, the full variable domain reads GAGVSQSPSNKVTEKGKDVELRCDPISGHTALYWYRQSLGQGLEFLIYFQGNSAPDKSGLPSDRFSAERTGGSVSTLTIQRTQQEDSAVYLCASSITSGEYEQYFGPGTRLTVT.